A single sample is the source of the 32 T cell receptor beta chains below, sequenced in a study of cytomegalovirus exposure and HLA in healthy donors. PCR used 60 Vbeta primers and 13 Jbeta primers. Data came from immunoSEQ multiplex PCR; TCRdb stores just in-frame clones and leaves some out. This table holds tens of thousands of clones, about 66% found once. The sequencing sample was made of PBMCs. The receptors shown here come from a man aged 55 to 70 in good health and CMV-seropositive.

This rearrangement joins TRBV11-1 to TRBJ2-6; maybe TRBD1 (5 bases). CDR3 length: 15 residues. V lost 7 bases and J lost 10, with 20 bases in between. Per germline, CDR1 SGHAT and CDR2 FQDESV (reference sequence). The CDR3 loop is CASTDPWTRQNVLTF. The CDR3 nucleotides are TGTGCCAGCACCGACCCGTGGACACGCCAGAACGTCCTGACTTTC.

The rearrangement uses TRBV4-2 and TRBJ2-7, with 9 nucleotides matching TRBD1. CDR3 length: 14 amino acids. V gave up 4 bases and J gave up 4 bases; unmatched junction bases: 5. CDR1 and CDR2 (germline): LGHNA, YNFKEQ. The CDR3 loop is CASSPRDRAYEQYF. The CDR3 region has the DNA TGTGCCAGCAGCCCCCGGGACAGGGCTTACGAGCAGTACTTC.

A few counts support this clone. The chain recombines TRBV10-1 with TRBJ2-1, with TRBD2 matching 11 bases. Germline loops: CDR1 WNHNN, CDR2 SYGVQD (reference sequence). This CDR3 is built from 15 residues. The V segment lost 3 bases and the J segment 5 bases; nucleotides outside the gene matches: 3. In DNA form, the CDR3 reads TGCGCCAGCAGTGAAGGGACTAGCGGAAACAATGAGCAGTTCTTC. Translation gives CASSEGTSGNNEQFF.

This chain uses TRBV11-2 with TRBJ2-1, with D perhaps TRBD1 (5 bases). V was pared by 1 base and J by 4 bases, with 5 bases between. The CDR3 has 13 amino acids. Germline CDR1 is SGHAT and CDR2 is FQNNGV. The CDR3 loop reads CASSLGQYNEQFF. CDR3 in DNA: TGTGCCAGCAGCTTAGGACAGTACAATGAGCAGTTCTTC.

This clone has just a few counts. This chain's CDR3 is CASSTGTGWTDTQYF. The CDR3 nucleotides are TGTGCCAGCAGCACCGGGACAGGGTGGACAGATACGCAGTATTTT. The chain joins TRBV5-5 to TRBJ2-3; TRBD1 aligns across 9 bases. V dropped 4 bases and J dropped 3; count of bases not matched to a gene: 6. Germline CDR1 and CDR2: SGHKS and YYEKEE (reference sequence). The CDR3 is made up of 15 amino acids.

This clone was seen a single time. Distinct nucleotide sequences in the sample also encode this CDR3. The chain combines TRBV6-5 with TRBJ2-6; 7 bases fit TRBD2. The CDR3 consists of 16 residues. Germline CDR1 MNHEY, CDR2 SVGAGI. Trimming took 2 bases from V and 0 from J; bases not matched to a gene: 1. CDR3 in DNA: TGTGCCAGCAGTTACCGCGGGAGCTCTGGGGCCAACGTCCTGACTTTC. This codes for CASSYRGSSGANVLTF.

This clone came up a few times. The genes are TRBV28 and TRBJ1-2, with 9 bases lining up with TRBD1. Germline CDR1 MDHEN, CDR2 SYDVKM. The ends lost 4 bases at V and 7 bases at J; junction bases unmatched: 16. This CDR3 is 17 amino acids long. The CDR3 DNA reads as TGTGCCAGCAGTTCCCCCGCGGGACAGGGCATCACAACTGGCTACACCTTC. This codes for CASSSPAGQGITTGYTF.

The chain has TRBV7-2 and TRBJ2-5; possibly TRBD2 for D (6 bases). Germline V gene sequence: CDR1 SGHTA, CDR2 FQGNSA. The V and J ends lost 4 bases and 5 bases respectively, with 14 bases between them. The CDR3 is 14 residues long. The CDR3 here is CASSSWGTLETQYF. CDR3 bases: TGTGCCAGCAGCTCCTGGGGGACTCTTGAGACCCAGTACTTC.

The table lists this clone with a few counts. V usage is TRBV6-1 and J usage is TRBJ2-7; 8 bases map to TRBD1. The CDR3 consists of 14 residues. Trimming took 6 bases from V and 1 from J; bases not matched to a gene: 5. Germline V gene sequence: CDR1 MNHNS, CDR2 SASEGT. This chain's CDR3 is CASRRRQGSYEQYF. CDR3 nucleotides: TGTGCCAGCAGGCGCCGACAGGGGTCCTACGAGCAGTACTTC.

CDR3 loop: CASSLRGYEQYF. The CDR3 DNA reads as TGTGCCAGCAGCTTAAGGGGCTACGAGCAGTACTTC. The chain couples TRBV7-2 to TRBJ2-7; perhaps TRBD1 as D (5 bases). From germline, CDR1 is SGHTA and CDR2 FQGNSA. There are 12 residues in the CDR3. The V gene lost 2 bases and the J gene lost 3 bases, with 5 bases spanning the gap.

The J gene is TRBJ2-6, the V gene TRBV6-5; 7 positions agree with TRBD1. The CDR3 is 16 amino acids. CDR1 and CDR2 (germline): MNHEY, SVGAGI. J was trimmed by 4 bases and V by 4 bases; bases with no gene match: 7. The CDR3 sequence: CASSSITGAGANVLTF. CDR3 nucleotides: TGTGCCAGCAGTTCAATAACAGGGGCCGGGGCCAACGTCCTGACTTTC.

There are a few counts of this clone. The chain couples TRBV11-2 to TRBJ2-5, with D perhaps matching TRBD2 (6 bases). Germline V gives CDR1 SGHAT, CDR2 FQNNGV. V lost 6 bases, J lost 5 bases, and 19 bases lay in between. The CDR3 length is 15 residues. CDR3 in DNA: TGTGCCAGCAGACAGTCAGGGCGGGGTGGTGAGACCCAGTACTTC. It encodes CASRQSGRGGETQYF.

V and J are TRBV4-3 and TRBJ1-1; D is undetermined. Trimming pared 0 bases from V and 4 bases from J, leaving 9 bases between. Germline-derived CDR1 and CDR2 are LGHNA and YSLEER. The CDR3 spans 14 residues. CDR3 nucleotides: TGCGCCAGCAGCCAAGAGTCCCTTCGCACTGAAGCTTTCTTT. Translation: CASSQESLRTEAFF.

The gene calls are TRBV28 and TRBJ2-4, with D possibly being TRBD2 (5 bases). The germline V and J ends were trimmed by 4 bases and 0 bases, with 13 bases remaining between them. The CDR3 has 16 residues. CDR1 is MDHEN and CDR2 is SYDVKM in the germline V gene. The CDR3 DNA reads as TGTGCCAGCAGTTCTCTACGAGGGCTAGCCAAAAACATTCAGTACTTC. Translating gives CASSSLRGLAKNIQYF.

The genes are TRBV5-1 and TRBJ2-3; no firm D call. Germline V gene data show CDR1 as SGHRS and CDR2 as YFSETQ. The CDR3 loop spans 15 amino acids. V gave up 4 bases and J gave up 3 bases, with 15 bases separating them. The CDR3 DNA reads TGCGCCAGCAGCGCCTCCAGGTCCGTTACAGATACGCAGTATTTT. It codes for CASSASRSVTDTQYF.

The chain couples TRBV5-1 to TRBJ2-1, with D tentatively TRBD2 (5 bases). In germline, CDR1 is SGHRS, CDR2 YFSETQ. V lost 0 bases, J lost 4 bases, and 8 bases lay in between. This CDR3 has 14 amino acids. CDR3 nucleotide sequence: TGCGCCAGCAGCTTGGGAGGGATGTACAATGAGCAGTTCTTC. Amino acid sequence: CASSLGGMYNEQFF.

This clone was observed a few times. This sequence joins TRBV6-5 and TRBJ2-1; 11 nucleotides match TRBD2. Germline V gene sequence: CDR1 MNHEY, CDR2 SVGAGI. The CDR3 is made up of 16 amino acids. Trimming took 0 bases from V and 5 from J; bases not matched to a gene: 3. DNA for the CDR3: TGTGCCAGCAGTTACTCTAGCGGGAGGGGGAACAATGAGCAGTTCTTC. Its translation is CASSYSSGRGNNEQFF.

This clone is a singleton in its sample. This sequence joins TRBV19 and TRBJ2-1; the D gene is possibly TRBD2 (6 bases). CDR1 and CDR2 from the germline V gene are LNHDA and SQIVND (reference sequence). The CDR3 is made up of 12 amino acids. V was cut by 3 bases and J by 16 bases, with 16 bases left in between. The DNA of the CDR3 is TGTGCCAGTAGTATGGTTACTAGCCCTCACTTCTTC. Protein sequence: CASSMVTSPHFF.

The chain uses TRBV6-5 and TRBJ2-7; possible D gene TRBD2, 6 bases. V was clipped by 0 bases and J by 6 bases, with 12 bases between them. Germline assignment: CDR1 MNHEY and CDR2 SVGAGI. The CDR3 covers 14 residues. The CDR3 coding sequence is TGTGCCAGCAGTTACTCGTCCTCCGGGGGCGAGCAGTACTTC. Translated, it gives CASSYSSSGGEQYF.

The chain has TRBV11-3 and TRBJ2-2; possible D gene TRBD2, 6 bases. Germline assignment: CDR1 SGHNT and CDR2 YENEEA. The V and J ends lost 6 bases and 6 bases respectively, with 14 bases between them. The CDR3 extends over 14 amino acids. Here the CDR3 DNA reads TGTGCCAGCAGACTTGGGACGGGAGCCGGGGAGCTGTTTTTT. It translates to CASRLGTGAGELFF.

V usage is TRBV7-2 and J usage is TRBJ1-1; the D gene is possibly TRBD1 (5 bases). Between the trimmed V and J ends, which lost 5 bases and 5 bases, there was a span of 18 bases. The V gene's germline CDR1 is SGHTA and CDR2 FQGNSA. This CDR3 spans 15 amino acids. The CDR3 loop is CASSPLLGGVTEAFF. DNA for the CDR3: TGTGCCAGCAGCCCACTACTGGGGGGGGTGACTGAAGCTTTCTTT. The full variable domain, completed using reference TRBV7-2 and TRBJ1-1, is GAGVSQSPSNKVTEKGKDVELRCDPISGHTALYWYRQSLGQGLEFLIYFQGNSAPDKSGLPSDRFSAERTGGSVSTLTIQRTQQEDSAVYLCASSPLLGGVTEAFFGQGTRLTVV.

The V and J genes are TRBV28 and TRBJ2-2; 8 nucleotides line up with TRBD1. Germline CDR1 reads MDHEN; CDR2 reads SYDVKM. Trimming took 9 bases from V and 3 from J; bases not matched to a gene: 3. The CDR3 runs to 13 residues. The CDR3 reads CASRQGYTGELFF. CDR3 bases: TGTGCCAGTAGACAGGGGTACACCGGGGAGCTGTTTTTT.

The V and J genes are TRBV5-4 and TRBJ2-5; 8 bases align to TRBD1. The ends lost 5 bases at V and 5 bases at J; junction bases unmatched: 5. The CDR3 contains 13 residues. CDR1 is SGHNT and CDR2 is YYREEE in the germline V gene (reference sequence). CDR3 residues: CASRDRVWETQYF. The CDR3, as DNA: TGTGCCAGCAGGGACAGGGTATGGGAGACCCAGTACTTC. The variable domain in full, completed from reference TRBV5-4 and TRBJ2-5, reads ETGVTQSPTHLIKTRGQQVTLRCSSQSGHNTVSWYQQALGQGPQFIFQYYREEENGRGNFPPRFSGLQFPNYSSELNVNALELDDSALYLCASRDRVWETQYFGPGTRLLVL.

The V gene is TRBV27, the J gene TRBJ1-1; unclear D gene. The CDR3 has 13 residues. Trimming stripped 6 bases from V and 5 bases from J, with 13 bases between. Germline CDR1 is MNHEY and CDR2 is SMNVEV (reference sequence). CDR3: CASSRVAWTEAFF. The CDR3 coding sequence is TGTGCCAGCAGCCGGGTGGCTTGGACTGAAGCTTTCTTT.

This clone showed up just a few times. The chain is built from TRBV7-2 and TRBJ2-7, with 10 bases fitting TRBD1. J was trimmed by 6 bases and V by 1 base; bases with no gene match: 6. From germline, CDR1 is SGHTA and CDR2 FQGNSA. The CDR3 length is 15 residues. As DNA, the CDR3 is TGTGCCAGCAGCTTAGGTTCGACAGGGGGCTCCGAGCAGTACTTC. This translates into CASSLGSTGGSEQYF.

This clone was counted a few times. J is TRBJ2-2 and V is TRBV10-2; tentative D call: TRBD1 (7 bases). Looked up from germline, CDR1 is WSHSY and CDR2 is SAAADI. Trimming cost V 6 bases and J 5 bases, with 13 bases left between them. The CDR3 length is 14 residues. CDR3 sequence reads: CASSGGTATGELFF. CDR3 bases: TGCGCCAGCAGCGGCGGGACAGCGACCGGGGAGCTGTTTTTT.

The chain links TRBV2 to TRBJ1-2, with D unclear. Germline V gene lookup returns CDR1 SNHLY and CDR2 FYNNEI. This CDR3 comprises 13 residues. V gave up 8 bases and J gave up 3 bases, with 13 bases separating them. CDR3 DNA: TGTGCCAGCGAGCGGGAGCACGACTATGGCTACACCTTC. As protein: CASEREHDYGYTF.

This clone was seen a single time. As DNA, the CDR3 is TGCGCCAGCAGCTTGGACCCAGGCAACTCCTACAATGAGCAGTTCTTC. Translating it yields CASSLDPGNSYNEQFF. This chain joins TRBV5-1 and TRBJ2-1; D gene ambiguous. Trimming stripped 0 bases from V and 0 bases from J, with 10 bases between. Per germline, CDR1 SGHRS and CDR2 YFSETQ. The CDR3 totals 16 residues.

The V and J genes are TRBV11-2 and TRBJ2-1; 9 nucleotides agree with TRBD1. The V and J ends lost 6 bases and 7 bases, in that order; junction bases with no gene match: 13. Germline V gene sequence: CDR1 SGHAT, CDR2 FQNNGV. The CDR3 runs 16 residues. The CDR3 loop reads CASSPGPGQGWNEQFF. CDR3 sequence (DNA): TGTGCCAGCAGTCCGGGGCCGGGACAGGGTTGGAATGAGCAGTTCTTC.

V usage is TRBV4-2 and J usage is TRBJ2-7; TRBD2 might be the D (5 bases). The CDR3 has 15 residues. Germline CDR1 is LGHNA and CDR2 is YNFKEQ. Trimming left V 1 base short and J 6 bases short, with 16 bases between. The DNA for the CDR3 is TGTGCCAGCAGCCAAGTGTGGAGGACTGAGGCCGAGCAGTACTTC. Its translation: CASSQVWRTEAEQYF.

V and J are TRBV9 and TRBJ2-2; D perhaps matches TRBD1 (5 bases). V was pared by 4 bases and J by 5 bases, with 12 bases between. The CDR3 is 14 amino acids. From germline, CDR1 is SGDLS and CDR2 YYNGEE. Here the CDR3 reads CASSPASGTGELFF. The CDR3 DNA sequence: TGTGCCAGCAGCCCAGCATCAGGGACCGGGGAGCTGTTTTTT.

This clone was observed a few times. The rearrangement joins TRBV19 to TRBJ2-7, with no clear D. Germline CDR1 is LNHDA and CDR2 is SQIVND (reference sequence). CDR3 length: 15 amino acids. The V and J ends lost 4 bases and 2 bases respectively, with 15 bases between them. The CDR3 reads CASSTDDGDPYEQYF. The CDR3 DNA reads as TGTGCCAGTAGTACAGACGACGGAGATCCCTACGAGCAGTACTTC.